This entry describes one T cell receptor (beta chain). Original processing methods: Nucleated cell counts were estimated from reference gene primer amplification. The method was immunoSEQ multiplex PCR; TCRdb's version includes in-frame clones alone and lacks a portion of them. V and J calls and clone size are as listed in that table; D and trimming were resolved from the DNA. The sample holds around 130,000 clones, roughly nine tenths seen once. The data are from a study of blood T cell repertoires in COVID-19. The wider study: Sites in the United States, Italy and Spain provided acute and convalescent COVID-19 samples. Sample material is recorded as cDNA or gDNA derived from T cells, B-cell-depleted T cells, or PBMCs.

Enrolment of Seattle patients took place during active infection, and they were followed longitudinally. With 4 bases clipped from V and 6 bases from J, the junction kept 6 bases outside the gene matches. The V gene's germline CDR1 is SGHRS and CDR2 YFSETQ. CDR3 length equals 13 residues. The sequence was obtained from a man in his 60s with COVID-19, enrolled during active disease. The chain has TRBV5-1 and TRBJ2-7; 8 nucleotides align to TRBD1. Sequenced input: peripheral blood. CDR3 DNA sequence: TGCGCCAGCAGCATAACGACAGGGGTCGAGCAGTACTTC. It translates to CASSITTGVEQYF.